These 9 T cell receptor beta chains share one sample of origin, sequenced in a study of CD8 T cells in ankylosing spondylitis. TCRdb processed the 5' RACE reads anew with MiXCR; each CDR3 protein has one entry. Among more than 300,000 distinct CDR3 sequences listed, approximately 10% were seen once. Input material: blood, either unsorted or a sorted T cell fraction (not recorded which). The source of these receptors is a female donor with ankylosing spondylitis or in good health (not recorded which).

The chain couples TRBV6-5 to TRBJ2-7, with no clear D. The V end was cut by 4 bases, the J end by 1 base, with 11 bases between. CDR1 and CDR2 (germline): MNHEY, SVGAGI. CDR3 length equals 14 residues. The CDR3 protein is CASSSWTVSYEQYF. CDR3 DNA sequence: TGTGCCAGCAGTTCCTGGACGGTATCCTACGAGCAGTACTTC.

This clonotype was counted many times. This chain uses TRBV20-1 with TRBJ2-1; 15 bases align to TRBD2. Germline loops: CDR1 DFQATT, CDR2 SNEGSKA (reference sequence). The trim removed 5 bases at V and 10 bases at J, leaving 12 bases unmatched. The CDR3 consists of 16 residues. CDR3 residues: CSASRTSGRALFEQFF. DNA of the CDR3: TGCAGTGCTTCTCGGACTAGCGGGAGGGCGTTGTTCGAGCAGTTCTTC.

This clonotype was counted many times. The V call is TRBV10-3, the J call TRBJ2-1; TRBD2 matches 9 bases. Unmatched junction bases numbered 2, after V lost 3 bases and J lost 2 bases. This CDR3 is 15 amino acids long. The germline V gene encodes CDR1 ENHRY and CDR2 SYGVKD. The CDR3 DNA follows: TGTGCCATCAGTGACTTAGCGGGAGCCTACAATGAGCAGTTCTTC. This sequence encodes CAISDLAGAYNEQFF.

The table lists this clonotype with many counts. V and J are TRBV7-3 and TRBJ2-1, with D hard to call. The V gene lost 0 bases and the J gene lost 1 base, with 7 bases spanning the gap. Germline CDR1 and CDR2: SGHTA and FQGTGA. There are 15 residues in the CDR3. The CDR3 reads CASSLTGISYNEQFF. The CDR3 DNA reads TGTGCCAGCAGCTTAACAGGGATTTCCTACAATGAGCAGTTCTTC.

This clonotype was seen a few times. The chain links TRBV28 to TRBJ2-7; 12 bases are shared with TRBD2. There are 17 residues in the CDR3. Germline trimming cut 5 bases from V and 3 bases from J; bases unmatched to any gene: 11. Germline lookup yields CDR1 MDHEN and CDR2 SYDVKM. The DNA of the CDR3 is TGTGCCAGCAGTACCCATAGAGGACTAGCGGGGTACTACGAGCAGTACTTC. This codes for CASSTHRGLAGYYEQYF.

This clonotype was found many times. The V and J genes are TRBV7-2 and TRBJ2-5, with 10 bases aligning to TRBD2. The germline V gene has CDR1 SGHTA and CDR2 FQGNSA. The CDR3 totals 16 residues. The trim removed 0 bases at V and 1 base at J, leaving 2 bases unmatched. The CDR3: CASSLAASGGQETQYF. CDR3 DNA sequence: TGTGCCAGCAGCTTAGCGGCTAGCGGGGGCCAAGAGACCCAGTACTTC.

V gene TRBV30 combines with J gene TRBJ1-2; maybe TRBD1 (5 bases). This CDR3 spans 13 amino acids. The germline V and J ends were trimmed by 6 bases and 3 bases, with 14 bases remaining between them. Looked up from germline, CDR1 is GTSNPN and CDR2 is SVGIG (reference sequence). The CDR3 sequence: CACSATGHYGYTF. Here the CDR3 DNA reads TGTGCCTGCTCCGCTACAGGTCACTATGGCTACACCTTC.

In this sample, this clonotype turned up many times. CDR3 DNA sequence: TGCAGCGTAAGAAGACAGATCACAGATACGCAGTATTTT. This sequence encodes CSVRRQITDTQYF. The chain has TRBV29-1 and TRBJ2-3; tentatively, D is TRBD1 (5 bases). V dropped 6 bases and J dropped 2 bases, with 12 bases sitting between them. The CDR3 spans 13 residues. Germline V lookup: CDR1 SQVTM, CDR2 ANQGSEA.

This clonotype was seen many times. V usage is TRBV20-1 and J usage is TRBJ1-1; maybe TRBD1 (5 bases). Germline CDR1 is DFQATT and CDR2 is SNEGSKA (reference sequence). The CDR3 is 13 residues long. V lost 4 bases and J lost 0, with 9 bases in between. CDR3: CSAKGHLNTEAFF. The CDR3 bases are TGCAGTGCTAAGGGGCACTTGAACACTGAAGCTTTCTTT.